The 7 T cell receptor beta chains below come from one sample, sequenced in a study of T-cell reconstitution after alpha-beta-depleted transplantation in children. Molecular barcoding with unique molecular identifiers was used for the TCRbeta library. TCRdb analysed the PCR reads with MiXCR anew, one entry per CDR3 protein. The sample holds some 350,000 distinct CDR3 sequences, about 9.4% seen once. Sample: PBMCs from the stem cell graft donor, taken from the stem cell graft. All receptors come from a human donor who donated a stem cell graft to a child with acute lymphoblastic leukemia.

This clonotype showed up many times. The V and J genes are TRBV6-5 and TRBJ2-7; either TRBD1 or TRBD2 may fit D (5 bases each). The CDR3 extends over 15 amino acids. The V end was cut by 0 bases, the J end by 5 bases, with 14 bases between. CDR1 is MNHEY and CDR2 is SVGAGI in the germline V gene. The CDR3 region is CASSYSLGVEDEQYF. For the CDR3, the DNA is TGTGCCAGCAGTTACTCCCTAGGGGTGGAGGACGAGCAGTACTTC.

In this sample, this clonotype turned up many times. The V gene is TRBV12-3 or TRBV12-4, the J gene TRBJ1-3; D is perhaps TRBD1 (5 bases). V lost 2 bases, J lost 1 base, and 6 bases lay in between. The CDR3 contains 14 residues. CDR3 DNA sequence: TGTGCCAGCAGTTTACGGGGGTCTGGAAACACCATATATTTT. This gives the protein CASSLRGSGNTIYF.

This clonotype was recorded a few times. This chain uses TRBV5-1 with TRBJ2-7, with D uncertain. The V and J ends lost 4 bases and 6 bases respectively, with 23 bases between them. The germline V gene has CDR1 SGHRS and CDR2 YFSETQ. This CDR3 comprises 16 residues. CDR3 loop: CASSHRDKNGVGEQYF. Written as DNA, the CDR3 is TGCGCCAGCAGCCATCGTGACAAAAACGGCGTCGGCGAGCAGTACTTC.

This clonotype has only a few counts. This chain joins TRBV20-1 and TRBJ2-1, with D unresolved. This CDR3 has 15 residues. Germline assignment: CDR1 DFQATT and CDR2 SNEGSKA (reference sequence). V was shortened by 0 bases and J by 6 bases, with 15 bases between the two germline ends. CDR3 sequence reads: CSARDPLSLVNEQFF. CDR3 DNA sequence: TGCAGTGCTAGAGATCCTCTCTCCCTCGTCAATGAGCAGTTCTTC.

The genes are TRBV4-3 and TRBJ1-5, with D hard to call. Germline lookup yields CDR1 LGHNA and CDR2 YSLEER. The CDR3 has 15 amino acids. The V end was cut by 1 base, the J end by 7 bases, with 14 bases between. In nucleotides, the CDR3 is TGCGCCAGCAGCCAAGTTGCCTACGGGGTGCAGCCCCAGCATTTT. This sequence encodes CASSQVAYGVQPQHF.

This clonotype has just a few counts. This chain connects TRBV18 to TRBJ2-3; 9 bases fit TRBD1. The CDR3 runs 16 residues. Looked up from germline, CDR1 is KGHSH and CDR2 is LQKENI. Trimming at V came to 0 bases and at J to 5 bases, leaving 6 bases not matched to a gene. The CDR3: CASSPPLRDREDTQYF. The CDR3 DNA follows: TGTGCCAGCTCACCACCGCTCCGGGACAGGGAAGATACGCAGTATTTT.

The V gene is TRBV4-1, the J gene TRBJ1-1; D is uncertain. Germline CDR1 reads MGHRA; CDR2 reads YSYEKL. The CDR3 has 13 residues. V was cut by 1 base and J by 7 bases, with 10 bases left in between. The chain's CDR3 is CASSQAQPLEAFF. The DNA for the CDR3 is TGCGCCAGCAGCCAAGCCCAGCCCCTTGAAGCTTTCTTT.